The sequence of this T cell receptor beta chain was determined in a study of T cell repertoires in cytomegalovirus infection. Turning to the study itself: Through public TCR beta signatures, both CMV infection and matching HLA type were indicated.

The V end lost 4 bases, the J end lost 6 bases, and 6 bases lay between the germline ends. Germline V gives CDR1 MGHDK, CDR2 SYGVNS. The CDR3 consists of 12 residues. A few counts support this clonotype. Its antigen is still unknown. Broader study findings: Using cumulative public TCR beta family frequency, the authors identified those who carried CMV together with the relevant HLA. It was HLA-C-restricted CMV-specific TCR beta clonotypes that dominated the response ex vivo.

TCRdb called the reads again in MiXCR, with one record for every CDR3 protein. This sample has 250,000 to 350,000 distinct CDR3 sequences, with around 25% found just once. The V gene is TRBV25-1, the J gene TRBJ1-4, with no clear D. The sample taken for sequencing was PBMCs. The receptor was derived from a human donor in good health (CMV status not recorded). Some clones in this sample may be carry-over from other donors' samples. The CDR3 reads CASSGHDEKLFF. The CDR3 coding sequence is TGTGCCAGCAGTGGACATGATGAAAAACTGTTTTTT.